A single T cell receptor beta chain is shown here with its context. One end of the junction fails to match germline, which may point to a read error. Per the original data handling: Using reference gene primer amplification, nucleated cell counts were estimated. Libraries were prepared by immunoSEQ multiplex PCR; TCRdb keeps only in-frame clonotypes and omits some of them. The D gene and trimming were derived from the DNA, and the V and J assignments and clone size from that table. The sample lists about 220,000 clones, roughly 85% occurring once. The sample is drawn from a study of blood T cell repertoires in COVID-19. Study-wide background: Samples of COVID-19 (acute and convalescent) were obtained from the United States, Italy and Spain. The analysed material was cDNA or gDNA that came from T cells, B-cell-depleted T cells, or PBMCs.

CDR1 and CDR2 from the germline V gene are SEHNR and FQNEAQ (reference sequence). The CDR3 is made up of 16 amino acids. The TCR sequence derives from a man aged 25 to 40 who had recovered from COVID-19. J is TRBJ1-1 and V is TRBV7-9; possible D gene TRBD1, 6 bases. Sample: peripheral blood. The CDR3 sequence is CASSLRQRGSNPEAFF. The CDR3 DNA reads TGTGCCAGCAGCTTAAGGCAAAGGGGGTCGAACCCTGAAGCTTTCTTT. Full variable domain (remainder filled in from reference TRBV7-9 and TRBJ1-1): DTGVSQNPRHKITKRGQNVTFRCDPISEHNRLYWYRQTLGQGPEFLTYFQNEAQLEKSRLLSDRFSAERPKGSFSTLEIQRTEQGDSAMYLCASSLRQRGSNPEAFFGQGTRLTVV.